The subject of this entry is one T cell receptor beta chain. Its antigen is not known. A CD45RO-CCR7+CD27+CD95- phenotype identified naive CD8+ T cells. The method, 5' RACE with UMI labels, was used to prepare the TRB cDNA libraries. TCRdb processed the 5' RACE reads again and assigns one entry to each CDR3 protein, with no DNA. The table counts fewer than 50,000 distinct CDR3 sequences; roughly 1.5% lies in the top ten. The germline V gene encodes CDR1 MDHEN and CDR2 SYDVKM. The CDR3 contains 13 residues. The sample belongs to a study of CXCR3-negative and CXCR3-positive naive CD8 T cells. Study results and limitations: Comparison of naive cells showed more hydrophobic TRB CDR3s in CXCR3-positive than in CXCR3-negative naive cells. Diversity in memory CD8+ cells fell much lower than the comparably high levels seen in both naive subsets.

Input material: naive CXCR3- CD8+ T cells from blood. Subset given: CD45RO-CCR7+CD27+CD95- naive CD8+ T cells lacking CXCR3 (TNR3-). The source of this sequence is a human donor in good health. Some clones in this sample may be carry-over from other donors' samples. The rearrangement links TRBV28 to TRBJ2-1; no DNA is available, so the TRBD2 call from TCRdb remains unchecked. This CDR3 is CASSGPPYNEQFF.